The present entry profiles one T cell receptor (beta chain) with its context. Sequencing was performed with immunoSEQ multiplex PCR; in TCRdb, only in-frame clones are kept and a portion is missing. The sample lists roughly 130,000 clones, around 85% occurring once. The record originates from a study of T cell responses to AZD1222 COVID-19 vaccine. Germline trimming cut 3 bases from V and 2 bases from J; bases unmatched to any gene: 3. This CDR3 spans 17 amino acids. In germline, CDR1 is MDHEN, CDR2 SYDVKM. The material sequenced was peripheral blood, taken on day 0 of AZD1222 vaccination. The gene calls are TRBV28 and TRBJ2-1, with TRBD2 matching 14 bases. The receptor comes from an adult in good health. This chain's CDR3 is CASSLQTSGRAYNEQFF. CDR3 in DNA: TGTGCCAGCAGTTTGCAGACTAGCGGGAGGGCCTACAATGAGCAGTTCTTC.